One and the same sample provided the 14 T cell receptor beta chains below, sequenced in a study of blood T cell repertoires in COVID-19. Repertoires were generated with immunoSEQ multiplex PCR, while TCRdb's copy carries only in-frame clones and drops some. The sample has some 75,000 clones; around 90% are singletons. The source material was peripheral blood. These receptor sequences come from a human donor in a cohort sampled during active COVID-19.

The chain uses TRBV6-5 and TRBJ2-1; 12 bases are shared with TRBD2. J gave up 7 bases and V 6 bases, and 4 bases lay outside the gene matches. The CDR3 is 14 residues long. The germline V gene encodes CDR1 MNHEY and CDR2 SVGAGI. CDR3 region: CASRGLAGTNEQFF. The CDR3 bases are TGTGCCAGCAGAGGACTAGCGGGGACGAATGAGCAGTTCTTC.

This chain joins TRBV2 and TRBJ1-2; the D gene is possibly TRBD1 (6 bases). The V end lost 5 bases, the J end lost 8 bases, and 12 bases lay between the germline ends. CDR3 length equals 12 residues. Per germline, CDR1 SNHLY and CDR2 FYNNEI. The CDR3, as DNA: TGTGCCAGCAGTCCACAGGGTTTGGGCTACACCTTC. Amino acid sequence: CASSPQGLGYTF.

The rearrangement uses TRBV4-3 and TRBJ1-2, with D possibly being TRBD1 (6 bases). The CDR3 consists of 15 residues. Trimming took off 0 bases at V and 3 bases at J, with 11 bases between the two ends. Looked up from germline, CDR1 is LGHNA and CDR2 is YSLEER. In DNA form, the CDR3 reads TGCGCCAGCAGCCAAGATAGGGACACATACTATGGCTACACCTTC. This translates into CASSQDRDTYYGYTF.

This clone was recorded at least ten times. V is TRBV7-2 and J is TRBJ2-1, with 9 bases identical to TRBD1. Germline assignment: CDR1 SGHTA and CDR2 FQGNSA. The CDR3 covers 19 residues. V shed 1 base, J shed 4 bases, and the junction held 14 bases outside the gene matches. CDR3 nucleotides: TGTGCCAGCAGCTTAGTTCTGGGCCGAACAGGGGGCAGTTACAATGAGCAGTTCTTC. Amino acids: CASSLVLGRTGGSYNEQFF.

This clone showed up just a few times. The chain has TRBV19 and TRBJ1-1; possible D gene TRBD1, 5 bases. The V gene lost 5 bases and the J gene lost 4 bases, with 14 bases spanning the gap. This CDR3 comprises 14 residues. The V gene's germline CDR1 is LNHDA and CDR2 SQIVND (reference sequence). CDR3 residues: CASSLGPRGTEAFF. CDR3 nucleotides: TGTGCCAGTAGTCTCGGACCTAGGGGCACTGAAGCTTTCTTT.

The rearrangement uses TRBV3-1 (or the pseudogene TRBV3-2) and TRBJ1-1; no firm D call. The CDR3 extends over 14 amino acids. Trimming shortened V by 4 bases and J by 4 bases, and 13 bases separated the two germline ends. CDR1 and CDR2 from the germline V gene are LGHDT and YNNKEL (reference sequence). The CDR3 DNA follows: TGTGCCAGCAGCCCCGGCGCGGGGATCACTGAAGCTTTCTTT. Translating it yields CASSPGAGITEAFF.

V gene TRBV10-1 combines with J gene TRBJ1-1; D ambiguous. Germline CDR1 WNHNN, CDR2 SYGVQD (reference sequence). CDR3 length: 13 residues. V was pared by 7 bases and J by 3 bases, with 12 bases between. Here the CDR3 reads CASKYNPDTEAFF. Here the CDR3 DNA reads TGCGCCAGCAAATACAACCCTGACACTGAAGCTTTCTTT.

The genes are TRBV5-4 and TRBJ1-1; D may be TRBD1 (5 bases). Germline V gene lookup returns CDR1 SGHNT and CDR2 YYREEE (reference sequence). The germline V and J ends were trimmed by 4 bases and 7 bases, with 14 bases remaining between them. The CDR3 has 13 amino acids. CDR3: CASSRGGSGEAFF. The CDR3 DNA reads as TGTGCCAGCAGCCGGGGGGGATCTGGTGAAGCTTTCTTT.

This clone was detected only a few times. The chain couples TRBV27 to TRBJ2-3; 9 bases are shared with TRBD2. CDR1 is MNHEY, CDR2 SMNVEV, per germline (reference sequence). There are 14 residues in the CDR3. Trimming cost V 7 bases and J 6 bases; bases outside gene matches: 8. The CDR3 sequence: CASISAGTSDTQYF. The CDR3 DNA reads TGTGCCAGCATTTCAGCTGGGACTAGCGATACGCAGTATTTT.

V is TRBV18 and J is TRBJ1-2; the D gene is possibly TRBD1 (5 bases). This CDR3 is built from 14 residues. From germline, CDR1 is KGHSH and CDR2 LQKENI. Trimming cost V 1 base and J 9 bases, with 15 bases left between them. CDR3 sequence (DNA): TGTGCCAGCTCACCACTGGGAGGGGAGTTTAGCTACACCTTC. Protein product: CASSPLGGEFSYTF.

This clone was detected only once. The V and J genes are TRBV7-2 and TRBJ1-2, with D perhaps TRBD1 (5 bases). V was pared by 5 bases and J by 5 bases, with 12 bases between. This CDR3 contains 13 residues. CDR1 and CDR2 (germline): SGHTA, FQGNSA. CDR3 in amino acids: CASSRGTDYGYTF. CDR3 bases: TGTGCCAGCAGCCGCGGGACTGATTATGGCTACACCTTC.

The genes are TRBV2 and TRBJ1-6; D possibly corresponds to TRBD1 (6 bases). CDR1 and CDR2 from the germline V gene are SNHLY and FYNNEI. The CDR3 runs to 13 residues. V was clipped by 6 bases and J by 15 bases, with 18 bases between them. CDR3 region: CASSRDNAFLLHF. In DNA, the CDR3 is TGTGCCAGCAGCCGGGACAACGCTTTTCTCCTCCACTTT. The whole variable domain, filled in from reference TRBV2 and TRBJ1-6, reads EPEVTQTPSHQVTQMGQEVILRCVPISNHLYFYWYRQILGQKVEFLVSFYNNEISEKSEIFDDQFSVERPDGSNFTLKIRSTKLEDSAMYFCASSRDNAFLLHFGNGTRLTVT.

The chain couples TRBV9 to TRBJ1-4; weak D call: TRBD1 (6 bases). CDR1 SGDLS and CDR2 YYNGEE come from the germline V gene. Trimming pared 7 bases from V and 7 bases from J, leaving 14 bases between. CDR3 size: 13 residues. The CDR3 bases are TGTGCCAGCGGGAGGGGGATTGGTGAAAAACTGTTTTTT. It encodes CASGRGIGEKLFF.

The rearrangement links TRBV5-5 to TRBJ2-5, with TRBD1 as a possible D gene (6 bases). The CDR3 covers 12 residues. Per the germline V gene, CDR1 is SGHKS and CDR2 is YYEKEE (reference sequence). V was cut by 4 bases and J by 10 bases, with 14 bases left in between. The CDR3 loop is CASSLNTGYQYF. The DNA of the CDR3 is TGTGCCAGCAGCCTAAACACAGGGTACCAGTACTTC.